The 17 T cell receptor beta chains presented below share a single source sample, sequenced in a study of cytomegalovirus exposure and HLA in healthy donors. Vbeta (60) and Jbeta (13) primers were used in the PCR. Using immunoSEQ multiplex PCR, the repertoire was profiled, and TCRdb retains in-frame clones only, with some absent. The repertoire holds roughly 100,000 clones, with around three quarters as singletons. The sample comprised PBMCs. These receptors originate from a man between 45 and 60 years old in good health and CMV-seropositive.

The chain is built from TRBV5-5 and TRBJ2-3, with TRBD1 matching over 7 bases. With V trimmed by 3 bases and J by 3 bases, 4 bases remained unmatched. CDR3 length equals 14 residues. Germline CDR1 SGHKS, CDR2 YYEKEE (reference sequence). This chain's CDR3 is CASSSDRPTDTQYF. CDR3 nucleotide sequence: TGTGCCAGCAGCTCGGACAGGCCGACAGATACGCAGTATTTT.

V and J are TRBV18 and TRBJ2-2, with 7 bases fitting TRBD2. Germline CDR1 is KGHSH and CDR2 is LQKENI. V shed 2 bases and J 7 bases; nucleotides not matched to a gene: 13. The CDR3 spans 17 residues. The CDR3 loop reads CASSPRSAGEYGGELFF. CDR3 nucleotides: TGTGCCAGCTCACCAAGGAGTGCGGGAGAATATGGCGGGGAGCTGTTTTTT.

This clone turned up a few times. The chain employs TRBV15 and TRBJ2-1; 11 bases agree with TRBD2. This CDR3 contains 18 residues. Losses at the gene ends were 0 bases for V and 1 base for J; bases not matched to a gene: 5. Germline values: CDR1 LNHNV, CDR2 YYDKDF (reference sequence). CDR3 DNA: TGTGCCACCAGCAGAGATCCTAGGACTAGCGGGTCCTACAATGAGCAGTTCTTC. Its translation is CATSRDPRTSGSYNEQFF.

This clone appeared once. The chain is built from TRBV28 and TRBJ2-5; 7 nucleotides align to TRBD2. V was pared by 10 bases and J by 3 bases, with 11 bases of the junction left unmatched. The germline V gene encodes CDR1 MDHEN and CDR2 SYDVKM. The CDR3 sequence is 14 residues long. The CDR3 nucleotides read TGTGCCACAGCCCGAGCGGGACGGAAAGAGACCCAGTACTTC. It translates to CATARAGRKETQYF.

DNA of the CDR3: TGTGCCAGCAACCTGGGGAGCGGGAGGGGGGGAGCCAAAAACATTCAGTACTTC. Its translation is CASNLGSGRGGAKNIQYF. The rearrangement joins TRBV28 to TRBJ2-4, with 10 nucleotides matching TRBD2. Trimming removed 7 bases from V and 0 bases from J; junction bases left unmatched: 12. Germline CDR1 is MDHEN and CDR2 is SYDVKM. The CDR3 is 18 amino acids.

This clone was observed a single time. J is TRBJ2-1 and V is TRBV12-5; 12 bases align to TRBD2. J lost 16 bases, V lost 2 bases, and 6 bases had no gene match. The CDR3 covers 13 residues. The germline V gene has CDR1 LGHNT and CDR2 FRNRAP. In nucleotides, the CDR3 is TGTGCTAGTGGTTTGCTGACTAGCGGGAGTATATTCTTC. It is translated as CASGLLTSGSIFF.

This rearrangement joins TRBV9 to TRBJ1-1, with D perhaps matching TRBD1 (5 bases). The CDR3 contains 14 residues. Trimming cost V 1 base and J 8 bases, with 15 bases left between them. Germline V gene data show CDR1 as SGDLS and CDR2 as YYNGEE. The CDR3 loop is CASSVMGGEGEAFF. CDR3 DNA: TGTGCCAGCAGCGTAATGGGGGGTGAGGGGGAAGCTTTCTTT.

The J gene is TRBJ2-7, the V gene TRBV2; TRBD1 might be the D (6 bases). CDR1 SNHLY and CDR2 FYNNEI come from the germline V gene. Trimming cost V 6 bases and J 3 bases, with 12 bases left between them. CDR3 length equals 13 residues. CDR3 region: CASSLDSYYEQYF. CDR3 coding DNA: TGTGCCAGCAGCTTGGACAGTTACTACGAGCAGTACTTC. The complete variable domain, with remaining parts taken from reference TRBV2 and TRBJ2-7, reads EPEVTQTPSHQVTQMGQEVILRCVPISNHLYFYWYRQILGQKVEFLVSFYNNEISEKSEIFDDQFSVERPDGSNFTLKIRSTKLEDSAMYFCASSLDSYYEQYFGPGTRLTVT.

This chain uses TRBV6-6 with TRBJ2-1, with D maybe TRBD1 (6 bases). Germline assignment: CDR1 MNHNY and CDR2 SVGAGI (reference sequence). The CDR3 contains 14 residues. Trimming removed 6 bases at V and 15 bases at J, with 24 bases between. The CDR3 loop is CASSQGHPENEGFF. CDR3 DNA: TGTGCCAGCAGCCAGGGACATCCGGAGAATGAGGGGTTCTTC.

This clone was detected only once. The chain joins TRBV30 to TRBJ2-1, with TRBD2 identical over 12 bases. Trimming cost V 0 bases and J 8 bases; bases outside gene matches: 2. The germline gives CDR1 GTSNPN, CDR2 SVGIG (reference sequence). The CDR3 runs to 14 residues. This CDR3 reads CAWSVTSGRHEQFF. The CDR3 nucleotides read TGTGCCTGGAGTGTAACTAGCGGGAGGCATGAGCAGTTCTTC.

The CDR3: CASSESGQGGTEAFF. The CDR3 DNA follows: TGTGCCAGCAGTGAGTCGGGACAGGGCGGAACTGAAGCTTTCTTT. The chain recombines TRBV6-1 with TRBJ1-1, with 9 bases lining up with TRBD1. CDR1 and CDR2 from the germline V gene are MNHNS and SASEGT. This CDR3 has 15 amino acids. With 3 bases clipped from V and 5 bases from J, the junction kept 7 bases outside the gene matches.

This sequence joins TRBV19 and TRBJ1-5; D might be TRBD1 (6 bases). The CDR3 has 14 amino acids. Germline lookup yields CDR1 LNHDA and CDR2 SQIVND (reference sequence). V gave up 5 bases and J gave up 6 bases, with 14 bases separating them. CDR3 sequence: CASSPRQVIQPQHF. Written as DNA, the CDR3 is TGTGCCAGTAGTCCTAGACAGGTTATTCAGCCCCAGCATTTT. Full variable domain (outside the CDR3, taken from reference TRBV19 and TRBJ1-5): DGGITQSPKYLFRKEGQNVTLSCEQNLNHDAMYWYRQDPGQGLRLIYYSQIVNDFQKGDIAEGYSVSREKKESFPLTVTSAQKNPTAFYLCASSPRQVIQPQHFGDGTRLSIL.

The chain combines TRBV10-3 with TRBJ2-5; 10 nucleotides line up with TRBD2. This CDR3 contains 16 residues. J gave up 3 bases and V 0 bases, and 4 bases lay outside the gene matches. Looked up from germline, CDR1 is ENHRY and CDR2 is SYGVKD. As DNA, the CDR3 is TGTGCCATCAGTGAGTCGCTAGCGGGAGTTAAAGAGACCCAGTACTTC. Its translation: CAISESLAGVKETQYF.

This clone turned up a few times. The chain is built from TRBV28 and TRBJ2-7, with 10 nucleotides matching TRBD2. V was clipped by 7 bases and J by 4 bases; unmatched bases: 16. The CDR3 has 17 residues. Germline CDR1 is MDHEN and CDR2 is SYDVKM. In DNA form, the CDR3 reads TGTGCCAGCATAGGGCAGGTAGCGGGAGGATCTCGATACGAGCAGTACTTC. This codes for CASIGQVAGGSRYEQYF.

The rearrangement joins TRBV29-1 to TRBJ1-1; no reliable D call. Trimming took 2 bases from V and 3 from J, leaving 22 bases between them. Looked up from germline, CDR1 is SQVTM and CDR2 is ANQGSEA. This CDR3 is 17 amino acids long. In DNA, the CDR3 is TGCAGCGTTGAACTTTCGGGATCCGGGAATTCGTACACTGAAGCTTTCTTT. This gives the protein CSVELSGSGNSYTEAFF.

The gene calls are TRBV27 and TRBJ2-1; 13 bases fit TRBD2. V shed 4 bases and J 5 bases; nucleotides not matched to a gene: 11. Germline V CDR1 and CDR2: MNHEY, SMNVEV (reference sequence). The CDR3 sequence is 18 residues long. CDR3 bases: TGTGCCAGCAGTTGTGGACTAGCGGGAGTGGAGGGAGACAATGAGCAGTTCTTC. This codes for CASSCGLAGVEGDNEQFF.

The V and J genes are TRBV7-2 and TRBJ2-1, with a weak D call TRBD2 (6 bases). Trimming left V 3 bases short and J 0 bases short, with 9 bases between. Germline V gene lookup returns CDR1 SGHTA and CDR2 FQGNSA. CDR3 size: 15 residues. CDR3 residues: CASSFLAASYNEQFF. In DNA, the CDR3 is TGTGCCAGCAGCTTCTTAGCGGCCTCCTACAATGAGCAGTTCTTC.